A single count supports the clone carrying this T cell receptor (beta chain). Its cognate antigen is unknown. This entry belongs to a study of T cell responses to AZD1222 COVID-19 vaccine. The study's findings and limits: A mostly white British donor set with more females was recruited, and clonal diversity was possibly underestimated.

The CDR3 extends over 13 amino acids. After removal of 3 bases from V and 8 bases from J, the junction contained 5 bases not matched to a gene. Germline loops: CDR1 LGHDT, CDR2 YNNKEL (reference sequence). Second-dose intervals of approximately 4 or approximately 12 weeks were pooled. Assay used: immunoSEQ multiplex PCR; TCRdb lists only in-frame clones, some missing. The sample includes about 94,000 clones, 85% of them seen just once. The sequence came from an adult who received the AZD1222 COVID-19 vaccine. Here the sequenced sample was peripheral blood, taken 28 days after the second AZD1222 dose. The genes are TRBV3-1 (or the pseudogene TRBV3-2) and TRBJ1-2; 8 bases align to TRBD1. Written as DNA, the CDR3 is TGTGCCAGCAGCCAGCTACAGGGGGGAGGCTACACCTTC. It is translated as CASSQLQGGGYTF.